These 21 T cell receptor beta chains share one sample of origin, sequenced in a study of T-cell reconstitution after alpha-beta-depleted transplantation in children (dated by TCRdb to about 2016). The library was made by PCR. The sequencer listed for this sample is Illumina HiSeq 2500. To normalize quantification of the TCRbeta repertoire, the TCR libraries were built with molecular barcoding that relied on unique molecular identifiers. TCRdb took the public reads, trimmed them with fastp at Q25, ran MiXCR for clone calling and kept in-frame beta chains. Rows matching on CDR3 protein sequence are summarized as one entry with the most common DNA and genes. This sample holds almost 500,000 distinct CDR3 sequences; about 10% were observed only once. Around 2% of the sample belongs to the ten largest clones. The treatment or condition label corresponds to: allogeneic hematopoietic cell transplantation with graft depleted of TCRalphabeta T cells and CD19 B cells.

The sequencing used PBMCs, collected before TCRalphabeta/CD19-depleted stem cell transplant. Receptor source: a child under 10 years old with inherited bone marrow failure, due to receive a stem cell transplant.

This chain joins TRBV7-2 and TRBJ1-2, with D hard to call. The ends were cut back, 1 base at V and 6 bases at J, with 9 bases in the middle. The CDR3 sequence is 13 residues long. Germline CDR1 and CDR2: SGHTA and FQGNSA. The CDR3 coding sequence is TGTGCCAGCAGCTTAGAGGTCAGGAATGGCTACACCTTC. Translated, it gives CASSLEVRNGYTF.

The chain couples TRBV11-2 to TRBJ2-3, with 15 bases fitting TRBD2. With V trimmed by 3 bases and J by 5 bases, 12 bases remained unmatched. The CDR3 covers 19 residues. Per the germline V gene, CDR1 is SGHAT and CDR2 is FQNNGV. The CDR3 DNA reads as TGTGCCAGCAGCTTCTTCTCTCGGACTAGCGGGGGGGAGGGAGATACGCAGTATTTT. Translation gives CASSFFSRTSGGEGDTQYF.

This clonotype turned up a few times. The V call is TRBV27, the J call TRBJ1-4; 8 nucleotides align to TRBD1. This CDR3 contains 14 residues. Germline values: CDR1 MNHEY, CDR2 SMNVEV (reference sequence). V lost 4 bases to trimming and J lost 2 bases; unmatched junction nucleotides: 0. This chain's CDR3 is CASSWTGTNEKLFF. DNA of the CDR3: TGTGCCAGCAGTTGGACAGGGACTAATGAAAAACTGTTTTTT.

V is TRBV11-2 and J is TRBJ2-1, with 9 bases matching TRBD2. The CDR3 has 14 residues. Germline-derived CDR1 and CDR2 are SGHAT and FQNNGV. J gave up 7 bases and V 6 bases, and 7 bases lay outside the gene matches. The CDR3 loop is CASRYSGSGNEQFF. The DNA for the CDR3 is TGTGCCAGCAGGTATAGCGGGAGCGGTAATGAGCAGTTCTTC.

This clonotype was counted a single time. A much bigger clone sits one base away, suggesting this may be a read error. The rearrangement uses TRBV4-2 and TRBJ2-7; 9 bases are shared with TRBD2. The CDR3 contains 18 residues. The germline gives CDR1 LGHNA, CDR2 YNFKEQ. V lost 0 bases, J lost 0 bases, and 9 bases stayed unmatched. CDR3 nucleotides: TGTGCCAGCAGCCAAGATGAGGAGCTAGCGGGGATCTCCTACGAGCAGTACTTC. This codes for CASSQDEELAGISYEQYF.

This clonotype was found a few times. The rearrangement joins TRBV6-4 to TRBJ2-5, with D possibly being TRBD1 (6 bases). Germline V gives CDR1 MRHNA, CDR2 SNTAGT. The CDR3 is 13 residues long. Trimming removed 2 bases at V and 6 bases at J, with 10 bases between. The CDR3 DNA reads TGTGCCAGCAGTGACGCAGGGGTGAAGACCCAGTACTTC. Its protein product is CASSDAGVKTQYF.

There are a few counts of this clonotype. V is TRBV28 and J is TRBJ1-2; D may be TRBD1 (5 bases). Trimming stripped 4 bases from V and 8 bases from J, with 20 bases between. The CDR3 loop spans 15 amino acids. Looked up from germline, CDR1 is MDHEN and CDR2 is SYDVKM. The CDR3 loop reads CASSSPTGRGGGYTF. The CDR3 DNA reads as TGTGCCAGCAGTTCACCAACTGGGAGGGGCGGCGGCTACACCTTC.

This clonotype has just a few counts. The rearrangement uses TRBV3-1 and TRBJ2-7; weak D call: TRBD2 (6 bases). The CDR3 sequence is 12 residues long. V was cut by 0 bases and J by 12 bases, with 12 bases left in between. From germline, CDR1 is LGHDT and CDR2 YNNKEL (reference sequence). CDR3 DNA: TGTGCCAGCAGCCAAGACGGAGGGTCTGGGTACTTC. Amino acids: CASSQDGGSGYF.

This clonotype was counted at least ten times. This rearrangement joins TRBV20-1 to TRBJ1-2, with 10 nucleotides matching TRBD1. This CDR3 contains 14 residues. Germline CDR1 DFQATT, CDR2 SNEGSKA (reference sequence). The J segment lost 5 bases and the V segment lost 2 bases, leaving 5 bases of the junction unmatched. In DNA form, the CDR3 reads TGCAGTGCTAGAAAGCGGGACAGGGGATATGGCTACACCTTC. This translates into CSARKRDRGYGYTF.

The rearrangement joins TRBV4-2 to TRBJ1-3; D remains unclear. Germline-derived CDR1 and CDR2 are LGHNA and YNFKEQ. The CDR3 sequence is 16 residues long. Trimming took off 0 bases at V and 4 bases at J, with 13 bases between the two ends. The CDR3 protein is CASSQDGTRPGNTIYF. As DNA, the CDR3 is TGTGCCAGCAGCCAAGATGGCACTCGACCCGGAAACACCATATATTTT.

The J gene is TRBJ2-1, the V gene TRBV5-1; 8 bases fit TRBD2. Per germline, CDR1 SGHRS and CDR2 YFSETQ. This CDR3 is 15 amino acids long. V shed 3 bases, J shed 5 bases, and the junction held 7 bases outside the gene matches. CDR3 DNA sequence: TGCGCCAGCAGCTATATAGCGGGATCTGACAATGAGCAGTTCTTC. Translation gives CASSYIAGSDNEQFF.

This clonotype was counted at least ten times. The rearrangement links TRBV12-3 or TRBV12-4 to TRBJ2-7; 10 bases match TRBD2. Trimming removed 1 base from V and 5 bases from J; junction bases left unmatched: 5. The CDR3 extends over 15 amino acids. CDR3 DNA: TGTGCCAGCAGTTTAGAGGGGCTAGCGGGAGACGAGCAGTACTTC. Its protein is CASSLEGLAGDEQYF.

This clonotype came up many times. CDR3 loop: CASSQGTSLAYEQYF. The CDR3 coding sequence is TGCGCCAGCAGCCAAGGGACTTCCCTTGCCTACGAGCAGTACTTC. This chain links TRBV4-3 with TRBJ2-7, with D possibly TRBD2 on 5 matching bases. The germline V and J ends were trimmed by 1 base and 2 bases, with 12 bases remaining between them. Germline CDR1 reads LGHNA; CDR2 reads YSLEER. CDR3 size: 15 residues.

This clonotype was seen more than once but under ten times. V and J are TRBV3-1 and TRBJ2-3, with TRBD2 identical over 11 bases. The CDR3 has 15 residues. The germline CDR1 and CDR2 sequences are LGHDT and YNNKEL (reference sequence). V shed 5 bases and J 6 bases; nucleotides not matched to a gene: 7. CDR3 loop: CASSEGLAAGDTQYF. The DNA of the CDR3 is TGTGCCAGCAGCGAGGGACTAGCGGCGGGGGATACGCAGTATTTT.

This clonotype has at least ten counts. This chain uses TRBV7-2 with TRBJ2-5; 9 nucleotides match TRBD2. Trimming cost V 1 base and J 5 bases; bases outside gene matches: 2. CDR1 SGHTA and CDR2 FQGNSA come from the germline V gene. The CDR3 extends over 14 amino acids. The CDR3 nucleotides are TGTGCCAGCAGCTTAGTAGCGGGAGACGAGACCCAGTACTTC. It is translated as CASSLVAGDETQYF.

This clonotype was counted many times. This chain links TRBV5-1 with TRBJ2-1, with D perhaps TRBD2 (6 bases). From germline, CDR1 is SGHRS and CDR2 YFSETQ. V lost 0 bases to trimming and J lost 13 bases, with 8 bases between them. The CDR3 consists of 11 residues. CDR3 sequence (DNA): TGCGCCAGCAGCTTGGCCGGGACTCAGTTCTTC. Protein product: CASSLAGTQFF.

The rearrangement links TRBV30 to TRBJ2-1; D remains unclear. Trimming took off 0 bases at V and 0 bases at J, with 9 bases between the two ends. CDR1 GTSNPN and CDR2 SVGIG come from the germline V gene (reference sequence). This CDR3 has 15 amino acids. The CDR3 bases are TGTGCCTGGAGTGTGCTTGCAAGCTCCTACAATGAGCAGTTCTTC. This sequence encodes CAWSVLASSYNEQFF.

This clonotype showed up many times. The chain combines TRBV9 with TRBJ1-2, with 11 positions matching TRBD1. The V gene end was trimmed by 4 bases and the J gene end by 5 bases; junction bases not matched to a gene: 10. Germline V gene sequence: CDR1 SGDLS, CDR2 YYNGEE. The CDR3 is made up of 16 amino acids. The CDR3 DNA follows: TGTGCCAGCAGCCTAAACCCCGGGACAGGGGGATATGGCTACACCTTC. Translating gives CASSLNPGTGGYGYTF.

This clonotype was counted ten times or more. This chain connects TRBV25-1 to TRBJ2-7, with unresolved D. V gave up 3 bases and J gave up 0 bases, with 6 bases separating them. Per germline, CDR1 MGHDK and CDR2 SYGVNS. There are 13 residues in the CDR3. CDR3: CASSEASSYEQYF. CDR3 in DNA: TGTGCCAGCAGTGAGGCCAGCTCCTACGAGCAGTACTTC.

Ten or more counts support this clonotype. The J gene is TRBJ2-3, the V gene TRBV7-8; 8 positions match TRBD1. This CDR3 comprises 16 residues. With 3 bases clipped from V and 0 bases from J, the junction kept 5 bases outside the gene matches. Germline CDR1 reads SGHVS; CDR2 reads FQNEAQ. The CDR3 protein is CASSFYRGRSTDTQYF. In nucleotides, the CDR3 is TGTGCCAGCAGCTTTTACAGGGGGAGAAGCACAGATACGCAGTATTTT.

This clonotype has ten or more counts. The chain combines TRBV7-9 with TRBJ2-1, with unresolved D. The CDR3 is 14 residues long. The germline V and J ends were trimmed by 5 bases and 0 bases, with 8 bases remaining between them. Germline-derived CDR1 and CDR2 are SEHNR and FQNEAQ (reference sequence). The CDR3 loop is CASSPSSSYNEQFF. CDR3 DNA sequence: TGTGCCAGCAGCCCTTCCTCCTCCTACAATGAGCAGTTCTTC.